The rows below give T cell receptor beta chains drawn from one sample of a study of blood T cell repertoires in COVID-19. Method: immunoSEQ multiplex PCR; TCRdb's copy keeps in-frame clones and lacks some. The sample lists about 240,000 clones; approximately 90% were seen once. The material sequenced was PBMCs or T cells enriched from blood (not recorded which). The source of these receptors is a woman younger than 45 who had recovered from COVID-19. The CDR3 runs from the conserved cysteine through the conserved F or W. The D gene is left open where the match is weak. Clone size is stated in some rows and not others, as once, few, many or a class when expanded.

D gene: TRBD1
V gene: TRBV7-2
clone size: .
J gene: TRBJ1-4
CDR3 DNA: TGTGCCAGCAGCCCCCGGACAGGGACTAATGAAAAACTGTTTTTT
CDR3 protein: CASSPRTGTNEKLFF

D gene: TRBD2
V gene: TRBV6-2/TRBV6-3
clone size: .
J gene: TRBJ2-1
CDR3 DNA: TGTGCCAGCAGTTACGGGTTAGCGGGAGGGCCAATTGAGCAGTTCTTC
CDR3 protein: CASSYGLAGGPIEQFF

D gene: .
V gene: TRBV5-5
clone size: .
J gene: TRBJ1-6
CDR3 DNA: TGTGCCAGCAGCTGGGAGGGATTCAGCTCCTATAATTCACCCCTCCACTTT
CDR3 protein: CASSWEGFSSYNSPLHF

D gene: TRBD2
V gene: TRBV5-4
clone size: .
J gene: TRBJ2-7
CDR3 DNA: TGTGCCAGCAGCTTGGTAGGACTAGGTGACTCCGAGCAGTACTTC
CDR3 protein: CASSLVGLGDSEQYF

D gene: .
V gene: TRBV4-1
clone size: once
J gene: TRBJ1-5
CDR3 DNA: TGCGCCAGCAGCCTACAGGGTGATAGTCAGCCCCAGCATTTT
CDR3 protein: CASSLQGDSQPQHF

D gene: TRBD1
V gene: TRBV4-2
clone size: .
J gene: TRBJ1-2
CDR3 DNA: TGTGCCAGCAGCCAGGACAGGGAAGTTTATGGCTACACCTTC
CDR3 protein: CASSQDREVYGYTF

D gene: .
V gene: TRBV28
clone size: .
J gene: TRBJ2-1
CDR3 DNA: TGTGCCAGCAGTCGAGGATGGGAGCAGTTCTTC
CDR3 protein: CASSRGWEQFF

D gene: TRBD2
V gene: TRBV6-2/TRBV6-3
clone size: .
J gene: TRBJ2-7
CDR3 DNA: TGTGCCAGCAGTCGCGGGACTAGCGGGATTTACGAGCAGTACTTC
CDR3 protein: CASSRGTSGIYEQYF

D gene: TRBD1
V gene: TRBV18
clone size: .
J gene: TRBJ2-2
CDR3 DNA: TGTGCCAGCGCTGGGACAGAAACGTCCGGGGAGCTGTTTTTT
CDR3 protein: CASAGTETSGELFF

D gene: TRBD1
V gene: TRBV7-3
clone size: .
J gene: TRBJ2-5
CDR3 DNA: TGTGCCAGCAGCTTCACCGGGACAGGGGGCGGTGAGACCCAGTACTTC
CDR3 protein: CASSFTGTGGGETQYF

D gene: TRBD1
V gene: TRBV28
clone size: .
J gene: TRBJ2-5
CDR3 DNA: TGTGCCAGCAGTGAACCGGGACAGACCTGGGGGACCCAGTACTTC
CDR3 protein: CASSEPGQTWGTQYF

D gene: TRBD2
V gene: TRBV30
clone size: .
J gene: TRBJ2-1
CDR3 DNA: TGTGCCTGGAGTGGGCTTAGGGAGCGGGGGTACAATGAGCAGTTCTTC
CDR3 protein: CAWSGLRERGYNEQFF

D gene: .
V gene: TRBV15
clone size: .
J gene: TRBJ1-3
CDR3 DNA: TGTGCCACCAGCAGAGTTACGGGAGTTGTCGGAAACACCATATATTTT
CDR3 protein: CATSRVTGVVGNTIYF

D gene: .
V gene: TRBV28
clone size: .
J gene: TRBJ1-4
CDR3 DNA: TGTGCCAGCAGTTTACAGGTTCCAACTAATGAAAAACTGTTTTTT
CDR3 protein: CASSLQVPTNEKLFF

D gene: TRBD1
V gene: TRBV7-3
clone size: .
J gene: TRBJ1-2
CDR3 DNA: TGTGCCAGCAGCTTAACCTCGACAGGGGGTTTAGATGGCTACACCTTC
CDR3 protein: CASSLTSTGGLDGYTF

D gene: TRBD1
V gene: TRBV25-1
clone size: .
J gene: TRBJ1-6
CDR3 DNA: TGTGCCAGCAGACCGGGACAGTGGAATTCACCCCTCCACTTT
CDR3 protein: CASRPGQWNSPLHF

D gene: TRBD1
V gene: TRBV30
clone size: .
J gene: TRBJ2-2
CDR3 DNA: TGTGCCTGGAGCCCGGGACAGGGGGCGACCGGGGAGCTGTTTTTT
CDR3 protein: CAWSPGQGATGELFF

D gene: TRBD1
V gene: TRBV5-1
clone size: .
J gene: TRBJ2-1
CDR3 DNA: TGCGCCAGCAGCAGGACAGGGGGCGAAAATGAGCAGTTCTTC
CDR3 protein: CASSRTGGENEQFF

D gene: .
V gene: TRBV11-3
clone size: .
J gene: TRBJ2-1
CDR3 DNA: TGTGCCAGCAGCTTAGTTGGACTTGACAATGAGCAGTTCTTC
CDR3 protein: CASSLVGLDNEQFF

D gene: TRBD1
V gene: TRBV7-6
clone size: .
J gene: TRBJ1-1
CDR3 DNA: TGTGCCAGCAGCTTAGCGGGGACAGGGGGGGCAGCTTTCTTT
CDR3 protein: CASSLAGTGGAAFF

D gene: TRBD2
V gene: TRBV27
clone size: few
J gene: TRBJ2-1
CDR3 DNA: TGTGCCAGCAGGCTAGCGGGAGGGTATCGCCACAATGAGCAGTTCTTC
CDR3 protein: CASRLAGGYRHNEQFF

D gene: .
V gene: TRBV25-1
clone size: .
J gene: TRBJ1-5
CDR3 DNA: TGTGCCAGCAGTGAATTGGGGCCAGGTCAGCCCCAGCATTTT
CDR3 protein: CASSELGPGQPQHF

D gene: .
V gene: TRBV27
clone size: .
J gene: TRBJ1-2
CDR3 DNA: TGTGCCAGCAGTTTATCGCAGGGTACTGGCTACACCTTC
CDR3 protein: CASSLSQGTGYTF

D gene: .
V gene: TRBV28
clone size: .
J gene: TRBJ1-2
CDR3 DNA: TGTGCCAGCAGTTTGGGGGGGGGTGGCTATGGCTACACCTTC
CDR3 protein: CASSLGGGGYGYTF

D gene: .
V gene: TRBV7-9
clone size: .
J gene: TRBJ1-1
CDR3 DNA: TGTGCCAGCAGCCCCGCCGGGGTCACTGAAGCTTTCTTT
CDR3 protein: CASSPAGVTEAFF

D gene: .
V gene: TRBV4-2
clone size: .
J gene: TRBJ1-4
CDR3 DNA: TGTGCCAGCAGCCCCGCGGGGGGAGGTAATGAAAAACTGTTTTTT
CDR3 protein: CASSPAGGGNEKLFF

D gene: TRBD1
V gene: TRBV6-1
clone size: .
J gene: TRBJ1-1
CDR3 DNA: TGTGCCAGCAGTGAAGTCGGGACAGGGGGTTCCCAAGCTTTCTTT
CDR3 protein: CASSEVGTGGSQAFF

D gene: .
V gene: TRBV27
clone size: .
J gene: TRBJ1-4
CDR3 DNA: TGTGCCAGCAGTTTGGGCAGGGGTTCGTGGGAAAAACTGTTTTTT
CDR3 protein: CASSLGRGSWEKLFF

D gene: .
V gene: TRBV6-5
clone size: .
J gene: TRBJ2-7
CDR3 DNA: TGTGCCAGCAGTTCGGGAGCCTACGAGCAGTACTTC
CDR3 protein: CASSSGAYEQYF

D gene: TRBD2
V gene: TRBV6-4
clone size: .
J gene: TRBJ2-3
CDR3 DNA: TGTGCCAGCAGTGCCCTAGCGGGAGGGCCGGGGACAGATACGCAGTATTTT
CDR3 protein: CASSALAGGPGTDTQYF

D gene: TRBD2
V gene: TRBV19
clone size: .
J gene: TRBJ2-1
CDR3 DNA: TGTGCCAGTAGTGAGTTGGGCGGGAGGGCTGAGCAGTTCTTC
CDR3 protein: CASSELGGRAEQFF

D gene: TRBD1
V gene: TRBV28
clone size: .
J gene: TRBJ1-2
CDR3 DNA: TGTGCCAGCAGTCCGGGACAGGGGATTTTCGGTTATGGCTACACCTTC
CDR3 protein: CASSPGQGIFGYGYTF

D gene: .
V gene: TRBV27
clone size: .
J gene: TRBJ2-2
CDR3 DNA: TGTGCCAGCAGACTCTTCCGGGATGACCGAGGCGGGGAGCTGTTTTTT
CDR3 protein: CASRLFRDDRGGELFF

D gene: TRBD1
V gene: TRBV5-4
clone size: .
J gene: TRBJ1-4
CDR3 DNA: TGTGCCAGCAGCAATACAGGGGTTAATGAAAAACTGTTTTTT
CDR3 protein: CASSNTGVNEKLFF